This is a list of T cell receptor beta chains from one sample in a study of cytomegalovirus exposure and HLA in healthy donors. The assay was immunoSEQ multiplex PCR, and TCRdb's table has in-frame clones only and misses some. Among 150,000 or so clones listed, under 85% were seen once. The sequenced sample was PBMCs. The receptor source for this set is a man aged 45 to 65 in good health and CMV-seropositive. CDR3s include the opening cysteine and the closing phenylalanine or tryptophan. Fields, in order: J gene, V gene, clone size, D gene, CDR3 DNA, CDR3 protein. A D gene is named only where the DNA matches it firmly. Not all rows give a size; the values are once, few, many and, for expanded clones, a class.

TRBJ1-2 TRBV5-6 few . TGTGCCAGCTACGGGATCGGGTATGGCTACACCTTC CASYGIGYGYTF
TRBJ2-2 TRBV5-6 . TRBD1 TGTGCCAGCAGCTTCCCGGGACAGAATACCGGGGAGCTGTTTTTT CASSFPGQNTGELFF
TRBJ2-2 TRBV11-1 . TRBD2 TGTGCCAGCAGCTTACAGGGACTAGCGGGACCCGGGGAGCTGTTTTTT CASSLQGLAGPGELFF
TRBJ1-1 TRBV7-9 few . TGTGCCAGCAGCCCGGGGGACGTTAGAGCTTTCTTT CASSPGDVRAFF
TRBJ2-2 TRBV5-4 . TRBD2 TGTGCCAGCAGCTCCGGGACTAGCGGGACCGGGGAGCTGTTTTTT CASSSGTSGTGELFF
TRBJ2-5 TRBV25-1 . . TGTGCCAGCAGTGACCCCAGGGGGGCCGGCGAGACCCAGTACTTC CASSDPRGAGETQYF
TRBJ2-7 TRBV7-2 . . TGTGCCAGCAGCTCGAGCTCCTACGAGCAGTACTTC CASSSSSYEQYF
TRBJ1-1 TRBV19 . . TGTGCCAGTAGTACCAGGGGAAATGGGAACACTGAAGCTTTCTTT CASSTRGNGNTEAFF
TRBJ2-1 TRBV29-1 . TRBD2 TGCAGCGTTGAAAGTGGGCTAGCGGGTCTTGAGCAGTTCTTC CSVESGLAGLEQFF
TRBJ2-5 TRBV11-2 . TRBD1 TGTGCCAGCAGCTTCGGCAGGGGGCAAGAGACCCAGTACTTC CASSFGRGQETQYF
TRBJ2-7 TRBV5-5 . . TGTGCCAGCAGCTTGATCGGGGGGCTCTCCTACGAGCAGTACTTC CASSLIGGLSYEQYF
TRBJ2-5 TRBV5-5 . . TGTGCCAGCAGCCCCCGGGAGTTTCCAGGCCAAGAGACCCAGTACTTC CASSPREFPGQETQYF
TRBJ2-3 TRBV6-5 . . TGTGCCAGCAGTTACGCTGAGTTAAGCACAGATACGCAGTATTTT CASSYAELSTDTQYF
TRBJ2-1 TRBV5-1 once TRBD1 TGCGCCAGCGCGAGACCAATGACAGGGGCAGGGGAGCAGTTCTTC CASARPMTGAGEQFF
TRBJ2-2 TRBV5-5 . . TGTGCCAGCAGGGACAGTTGGTCGAACACCGGGGAGCTGTTTTTT CASRDSWSNTGELFF
TRBJ1-4 TRBV5-5 few TRBD1 TGTGCCAGCAGCTCGGGACAGCTTAATGAAAAACTGTTTTTT CASSSGQLNEKLFF
TRBJ1-4 TRBV5-1 . TRBD1 TGCGCCAGCAGCTTTTACGGACAGGGATCGGATAAGAATGAAAAACTGTTTTTT CASSFYGQGSDKNEKLFF
TRBJ1-5 TRBV5-6 . . TGTGCCAGCAGCTCTCAGGGTTATGGGCAGCCCCAGCATTTT CASSSQGYGQPQHF
TRBJ1-2 TRBV6-6 . . TGTGCCAGCAGCTATCTTCTCTCGTACGGCTACACCTTC CASSYLLSYGYTF
TRBJ2-1 TRBV28 . TRBD2 TGTGCCAGCAGTATTAGCGGGATTGGAAACAATGAGCAGTTCTTC CASSISGIGNNEQFF
TRBJ1-2 TRBV9 . . TGTGCCAGCAGCGTAGCGGACGGAGGGGAATATGGCTACACCTTC CASSVADGGEYGYTF
TRBJ2-2 TRBV19 . . TGTGCCAGTAGTATAGATAGGGGCACCGGGGAGCTGTTTTTT CASSIDRGTGELFF
TRBJ2-3 TRBV7-3 . TRBD2 TGTGCCAGCAGCTTAATGGCGACTAGCGGTGCAGATACGCAGTATTTT CASSLMATSGADTQYF
TRBJ2-3 TRBV15 . . TGTGCCACCAGCGGGCGGGCCACAGATACGCAGTATTTT CATSGRATDTQYF
TRBJ1-5 TRBV10-3 . . TGTGCCATCAGTGATAGGCAGGGGAGTCAGCCCCAGCATTTT CAISDRQGSQPQHF
TRBJ2-5 TRBV5-4 . TRBD2 TGTGCCAGCAGCTTGTCCCTAGCGGGGGTTCGAGAGACCCAGTACTTC CASSLSLAGVRETQYF